This T cell receptor (beta chain) was profiled in a study of metastatic and nonmetastatic thyroid tumors. Nobody among the patients had been given any treatment before thyroid surgery. In the authors' methods: Construction of a distant-metastasis classifier for papillary thyroid cancer relied on CDR3 differences across clinicopathological groups. TCRdb used MiXCR to call clones anew from the PCR reads. The V and J calls shown here were made by TCRdb, not taken from the authors' results. Of roughly 58,000 clones in the sample, less than 5% are singletons; the top ten hold approximately 20%. This clone has a count of ten or more. The CDR3 is 14 residues long. The V gene's germline CDR1 is DFQATT and CDR2 SNEGSKA (reference sequence). J gave up 5 bases and V 5 bases, and 8 bases lay outside the gene matches.

What was sequenced was blood. The source of this sequence is a female donor with papillary thyroid cancer or a benign thyroid nodule (not recorded which). Some clones in this sample may be carry-over from other donors' samples. V is TRBV20-1 and J is TRBJ2-5, with TRBD2 identical over 10 bases. CDR3 coding DNA: TGCAGTGCTCTCCCGCTAGCGGGAGTTGAGACCCAGTACTTC. Encoded protein: CSALPLAGVETQYF.